This T cell receptor (beta chain) was retrieved from a study of T-cell reconstitution after alpha-beta-depleted transplantation in children (dated by TCRdb to the mid-2010s). Regarding the study in general: Using TCR repertoire profiling, the study quantitatively followed how T-cell immune reconstitution unfolded in children after TCRalphabeta/CD19-depleted allogeneic hematopoietic cell transplantation.

From its cysteine to its phenylalanine, the CDR3 spans 19 amino acids. The retained sequence is limited to the CDR3, 57 bases, with the frame set at the first base. According to the germline V gene (reference sequence), CDR1 reads SGHNT and CDR2 reads YYREEE. The V end gives up 4 bases and the J end 3 bases, leaving 14 bases in the junction not matched to a gene. The library relied on PCR. The instrument given in TCRdb is Illumina HiSeq 2500. Molecular barcoding was employed in the preparation of TCR libraries, with unique molecular identifiers being used to normalize TCRbeta repertoire quantification. The public reads were run again by TCRdb, first through fastp at Q25 and then through MiXCR, and only productive beta chains were kept. Entries that share a CDR3 protein sequence are merged under the most common genes and DNA. Counted in this sample were 490,000 or so distinct CDR3 sequences; around 13% of them appeared once. Under 7% of the sample lies in the top ten.

To note about this clonotype: No cognate antigen has been identified for it. No clone much larger than this one lies a single base away; base qualities are absent.

The sequence links TRBV5-4 to TRBJ2-5, with 14 middle bases fitting TRBD2. The sequence came from a human donor who donated a stem cell graft to a child with combined immunodeficiency. The sample here was PBMCs from the stem cell graft donor, taken from the stem cell graft. CDR3 protein: CASSLGDFLGLAGEETQYF. The sequenced DNA is TGTGCCAGCAGCCTGGGGGACTTTTTGGGACTAGCGGGAGAAGAGACCCAGTACTTC.